This TCR beta chain was observed in a study of T cells in Graves' hyperthyroidism and ophthalmopathy. Study context: The authors collected peripheral blood at initial diagnosis, before any treatment.

Not enrolled were patients with uncontrolled infection, other autoimmune disease, pregnancy or lactation. Diagnostic decisions used clinical symptoms, serum thyroxine and TRAb, thyroid ultrasound and orbital computed tomography. Out of roughly 9.1 ml of fresh peripheral blood came the PBMCs. Amplification of TCR beta CDR3 regions used RNA as the template. Primed by the HTBI set, a first-round RT-PCR was run on the TCR CDR3. Each CDR3 protein gets one entry after TCRdb re-called the multiplex PCR reads with MiXCR. The table lists 600,000 to 800,000 distinct CDR3 sequences, roughly 32% of them singletons. In germline, CDR1 is SGHRS, CDR2 YFSETQ. The V end lost 3 bases, the J end lost 0 bases, and 15 bases lay between the germline ends. The CDR3 consists of 16 residues. This clonotype appeared a few times.

The clonotype was recovered from a woman aged 40-49 years with Graves' hyperthyroidism. Sequencing was carried out using blood. The chain combines TRBV5-1 with TRBJ1-1; tentative D call: TRBD1 (6 bases). The CDR3 loop reads CASSWGTKGMNTEAFF. CDR3 sequence (DNA): TGCGCCAGCAGCTGGGGGACAAAGGGGATGAACACTGAAGCTTTCTTT.